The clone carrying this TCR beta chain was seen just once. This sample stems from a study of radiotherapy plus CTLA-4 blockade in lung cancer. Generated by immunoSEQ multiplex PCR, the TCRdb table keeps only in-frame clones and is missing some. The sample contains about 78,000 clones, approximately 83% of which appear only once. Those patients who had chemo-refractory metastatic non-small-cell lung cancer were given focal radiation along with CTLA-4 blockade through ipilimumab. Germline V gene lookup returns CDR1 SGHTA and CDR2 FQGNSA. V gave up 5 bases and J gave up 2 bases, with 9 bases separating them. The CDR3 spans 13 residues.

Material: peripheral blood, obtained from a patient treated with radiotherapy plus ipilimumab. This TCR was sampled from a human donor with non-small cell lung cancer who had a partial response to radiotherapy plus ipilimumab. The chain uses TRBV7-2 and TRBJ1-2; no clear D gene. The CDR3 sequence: CASSREKNYGYTF. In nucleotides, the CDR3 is TGTGCCAGCAGCCGGGAGAAAAACTATGGCTACACCTTC. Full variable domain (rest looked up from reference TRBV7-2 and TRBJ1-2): GAGVSQSPSNKVTEKGKDVELRCDPISGHTALYWYRQSLGQGLEFLIYFQGNSAPDKSGLPSDRFSAERTGGSVSTLTIQRTQQEDSAVYLCASSREKNYGYTFGSGTRLTVV.